This TCR beta chain originates from a study of T cell clonotyping in hematopoietic cell transplantation. At the level of the study: Recipient samples before transplant were obtained post-cytoreduction.

Time point meaning: recipient sample about 28 days before transplant, after cytoreduction. The CDR3 is 13 residues long. Losses at the gene ends were 10 bases for V and 2 bases for J; bases not matched to a gene: 2. Germline assignment: CDR1 MNHEY and CDR2 SMNVEV (reference sequence). Some clones are missing from TCRdb's copy, which holds only in-frame ones; the method was immunoSEQ multiplex PCR. The profile covers approximately 50,000 clones, with more than 75% appearing a single time and roughly 6% taken by the ten largest. V and J are TRBV27 and TRBJ2-6; 7 positions match TRBD1. The material was peripheral blood mononuclear cells, obtained before stem cell transplant. This TCR came from a man in his sixties with biphenotypic leukemia. Some clones in this sample may be carry-over from other donors' samples. The CDR3: CATQGAGANVLTF. In DNA form, the CDR3 reads TGTGCCACCCAGGGGGCTGGGGCCAACGTCCTGACTTTC.